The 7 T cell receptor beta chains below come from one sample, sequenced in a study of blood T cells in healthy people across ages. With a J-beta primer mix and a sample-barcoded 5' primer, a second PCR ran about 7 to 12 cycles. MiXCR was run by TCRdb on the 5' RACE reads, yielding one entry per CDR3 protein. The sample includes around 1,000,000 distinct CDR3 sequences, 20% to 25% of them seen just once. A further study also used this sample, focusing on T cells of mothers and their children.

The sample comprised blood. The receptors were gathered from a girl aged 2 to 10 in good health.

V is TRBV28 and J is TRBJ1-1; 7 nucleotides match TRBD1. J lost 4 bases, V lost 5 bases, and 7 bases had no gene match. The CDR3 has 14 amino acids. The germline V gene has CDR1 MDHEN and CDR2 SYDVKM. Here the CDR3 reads CASSGRGRRTEAFF. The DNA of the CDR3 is TGTGCCAGCAGTGGGAGGGGGCGTCGCACTGAAGCTTTCTTT.

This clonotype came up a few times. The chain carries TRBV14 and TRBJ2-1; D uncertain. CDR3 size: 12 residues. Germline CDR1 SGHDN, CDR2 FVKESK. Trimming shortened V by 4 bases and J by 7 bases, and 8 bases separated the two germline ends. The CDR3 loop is CASSRRLNEQFF. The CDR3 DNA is TGTGCCAGCAGCCGTCGACTTAATGAGCAGTTCTTC. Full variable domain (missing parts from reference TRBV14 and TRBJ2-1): EAGVTQFPSHSVIEKGQTVTLRCDPISGHDNLYWYRRVMGKEIKFLLHFVKESKQDESGMPNNRFLAERTGGTYSTLKVQPAELEDSGVYFCASSRRLNEQFFGPGTRLTVL.

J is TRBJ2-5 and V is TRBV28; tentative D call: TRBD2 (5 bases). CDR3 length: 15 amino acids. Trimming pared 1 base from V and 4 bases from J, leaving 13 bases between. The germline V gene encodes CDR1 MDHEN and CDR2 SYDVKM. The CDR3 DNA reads TGTGCCAGCAGTTTATCCGGTTGGGCGGGAGAGACCCAGTACTTC. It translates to CASSLSGWAGETQYF. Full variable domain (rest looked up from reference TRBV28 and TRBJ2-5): DVKVTQSSRYLVKRTGEKVFLECVQDMDHENMFWYRQDPGLGLRLIYFSYDVKMKEKGDIPEGYSVSREKKERFSLILESASTNQTSMYLCASSLSGWAGETQYFGPGTRLLVL.

CDR3 in DNA: TGCAGTGCTAGATCTATAGCGGGAGACACCGGGGAGCTGTTTTTT. This codes for CSARSIAGDTGELFF. V is TRBV20-1 and J is TRBJ2-2, with 9 bases lining up with TRBD2. V dropped 2 bases and J dropped 3; count of bases not matched to a gene: 4. The CDR3 extends over 15 amino acids. CDR1 and CDR2 from the germline V gene are DFQATT and SNEGSKA (reference sequence).

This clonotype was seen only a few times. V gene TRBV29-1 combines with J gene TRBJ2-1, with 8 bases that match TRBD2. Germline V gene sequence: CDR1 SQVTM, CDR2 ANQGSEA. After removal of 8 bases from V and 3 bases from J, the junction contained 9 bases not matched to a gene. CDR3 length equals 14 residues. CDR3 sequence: CSIPERENYNEQFF. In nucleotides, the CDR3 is TGCAGCATACCCGAGCGGGAGAACTACAATGAGCAGTTCTTC.

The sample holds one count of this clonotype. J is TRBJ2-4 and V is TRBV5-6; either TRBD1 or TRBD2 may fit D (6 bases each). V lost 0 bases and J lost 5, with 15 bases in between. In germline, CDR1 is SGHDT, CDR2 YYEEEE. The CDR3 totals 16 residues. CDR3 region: CASSLDGGHTQNIQYF. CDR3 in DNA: TGTGCCAGCAGCTTGGACGGGGGCCATACCCAAAACATTCAGTACTTC.

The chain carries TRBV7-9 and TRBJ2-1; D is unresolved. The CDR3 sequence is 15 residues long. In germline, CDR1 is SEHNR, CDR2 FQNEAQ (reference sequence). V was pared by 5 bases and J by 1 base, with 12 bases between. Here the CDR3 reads CASSETVGSYNEQFF. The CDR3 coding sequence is TGTGCCAGCAGCGAAACCGTAGGATCCTACAATGAGCAGTTCTTC.